This T cell receptor (beta chain) is drawn from a study of T cell responses to AZD1222 COVID-19 vaccine. Findings and caveats of the study: Nearly half of spike-specific TCRs reportedly target unmutated variant regions.

Method: immunoSEQ multiplex PCR; TCRdb's copy keeps in-frame clones and lacks some. The repertoire includes tens of thousands of clones, around 89% of them detected once, and under 3% sits in the top ten. Details on this clone: Its antigen is undetermined.

Trimming cost V 11 bases and J 6 bases, with 11 bases left between them. The CDR3 runs to 11 residues. The germline V gene encodes CDR1 SNHLY and CDR2 FYNNEI. Sample: peripheral blood, taken 28 days after the second AZD1222 dose. This sequence was found in an adult who received the AZD1222 COVID-19 vaccine. This sequence joins TRBV2 and TRBJ2-1, with TRBD2 as a possible D gene (6 bases). The CDR3 DNA reads as TGTGCCTACGGGGGAATCAATGAGCAGTTCTTC. Translating gives CAYGGINEQFF.